The 5 T cell receptor beta chains below come from one sample, sequenced in a study of shared clonotypes between healthy human individuals (dated by TCRdb to the early 2020s). Libraries were prepared through the immunoSEQ multiplex PCR assay. What TCRdb holds here is the immuneACCESS table cut down to in-frame rearrangements. Part of the clones is not present; checked against another copy, under half of the missing clones reflect an unresolved V gene, and the others are unexplained. This sample gives some 600,000 clones in total; around 96% of them show up just once. The top ten hold 0.11% of the sample. CD8 naive samples were CD45RO-negative cells positively selected for CCR7, giving a CD45RA+CCR7+ population that excluded TemRA cells. The sequencing input was naive CD8+ T cells sorted from blood. The intended sense of this specimen's cell subset or site label: CD45RA+CCR7+. The receptors here all came from a young woman in good health.

The chain is built from TRBV28 and TRBJ1-5; 8 bases are shared with TRBD1. CDR3 size: 14 residues. Germline V CDR1 and CDR2: MDHEN, SYDVKM. V dropped 5 bases and J dropped 7; count of bases not matched to a gene: 7. CDR3 coding DNA: TGTGCCAGCAGTCAGACAGGGGTGGCCCAGCCCCAGCATTTT. Its protein product is CASSQTGVAQPQHF.

The CDR3 loop is CASSPSSGTISYEQYF. DNA of the CDR3: TGTGCCAGCAGTCCATCTAGCGGGACGATCTCCTACGAGCAGTACTTC. The chain joins TRBV27 to TRBJ2-7; 9 bases line up with TRBD2. The length of the CDR3 is 16 residues. In germline, CDR1 is MNHEY, CDR2 SMNVEV (reference sequence). The V segment lost 5 bases and the J segment 0 bases; nucleotides outside the gene matches: 8.

The CDR3 DNA is TGTGCCAGCAGTTCAACAGGGTCGAACACCGGGGAGCTGTTTTTT. Translated: CASSSTGSNTGELFF. The rearrangement links TRBV28 to TRBJ2-2; weak D call: TRBD1 (6 bases). Germline CDR1 and CDR2: MDHEN and SYDVKM. V lost 4 bases to trimming and J lost 0 bases, with 9 bases between them. The CDR3 extends over 15 amino acids.

CDR3 coding DNA: TGCAGCGTTGGTGTTGAGGGGGCGAGTAGTGTAGGGATGAACACTGAAGCTTTCTTT. Amino acid sequence: CSVGVEGASSVGMNTEAFF. This sequence joins TRBV29-1 and TRBJ1-1; 7 bases fit TRBD1. Per the germline V gene, CDR1 is SQVTM and CDR2 is ANQGSEA. The CDR3 is 19 amino acids. The V and J ends lost 4 bases and 0 bases, in that order; junction bases with no gene match: 20.

With respect to this clone: At the DNA level, this CDR3 is encoded by other sequences in the same sample as well. The rearrangement uses TRBV9 and TRBJ2-7, with 8 bases fitting TRBD1. The length of the CDR3 is 14 residues. Germline V gene data show CDR1 as SGDLS and CDR2 as YYNGEE. With V trimmed by 3 bases and J by 3 bases, 5 bases remained unmatched. The CDR3 bases are TGTGCCAGCAGCGCTGGACAGGGAGACTACGAGCAGTACTTC. Protein sequence: CASSAGQGDYEQYF.